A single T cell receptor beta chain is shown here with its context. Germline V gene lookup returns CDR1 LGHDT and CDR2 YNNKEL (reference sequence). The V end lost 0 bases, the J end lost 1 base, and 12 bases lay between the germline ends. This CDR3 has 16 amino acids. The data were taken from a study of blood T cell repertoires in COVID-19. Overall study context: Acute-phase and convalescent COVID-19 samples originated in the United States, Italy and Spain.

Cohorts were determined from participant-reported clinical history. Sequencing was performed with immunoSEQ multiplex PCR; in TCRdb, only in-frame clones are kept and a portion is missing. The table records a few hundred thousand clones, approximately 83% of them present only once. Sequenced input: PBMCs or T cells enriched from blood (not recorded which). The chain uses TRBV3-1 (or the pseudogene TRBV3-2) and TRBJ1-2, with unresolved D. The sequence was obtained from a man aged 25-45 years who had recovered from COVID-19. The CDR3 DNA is TGTGCCAGCAGCCAAGACGGGGAGGGCATTAACTATGGCTACACCTTC. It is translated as CASSQDGEGINYGYTF.